This TCR beta chain was sequenced for a study of identical twins. TCRdb itself ran the 5' RACE reads through MiXCR, one entry per CDR3 protein. This table has 400,000 to 500,000 distinct CDR3 sequences, around 20% appearing once. Germline CDR1 reads WSHSY; CDR2 reads SAAADI. The ends were cut back, 2 bases at V and 5 bases at J, with 7 bases in the middle. The CDR3 is 14 amino acids. In its sample, this clonotype was seen a few times. Material: naive T cells sorted from blood. The genes are TRBV10-2 and TRBJ1-6; D is uncertain. The TCR comes from a man aged 50 or older in good health. The CDR3 region is CASSEIRDNSPLHF. DNA of the CDR3: TGCGCCAGCAGTGAGATAAGGGATAATTCACCCCTCCACTTT.